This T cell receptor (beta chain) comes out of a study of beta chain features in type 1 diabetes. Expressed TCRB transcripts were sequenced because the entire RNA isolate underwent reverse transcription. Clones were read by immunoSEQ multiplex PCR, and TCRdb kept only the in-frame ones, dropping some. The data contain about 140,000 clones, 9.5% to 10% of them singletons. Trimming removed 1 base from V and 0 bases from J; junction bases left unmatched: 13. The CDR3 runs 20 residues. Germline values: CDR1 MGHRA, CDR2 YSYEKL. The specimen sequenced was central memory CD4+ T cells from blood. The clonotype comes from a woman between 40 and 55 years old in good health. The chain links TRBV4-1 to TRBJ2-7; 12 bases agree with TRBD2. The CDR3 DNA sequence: TGCGCCAGCAGCCAAGCTGTGGGTCTCCTACTAGCGGGGGGCTCCTACGAGCAGTACTTC. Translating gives CASSQAVGLLLAGGSYEQYF.